Given below is one TCR beta chain in context. This sample is drawn from a study of blood T cell repertoires in COVID-19. The ends were cut back, 5 bases at V and 1 base at J, with 17 bases in the middle. Germline CDR1 is SNHLY and CDR2 is FYNNEI. The CDR3 is 16 residues long. Produced via immunoSEQ multiplex PCR; TCRdb's table is partial and in-frame only. Of roughly 200,000 clones in the sample, roughly 76% were seen once. The receptor comes from a woman aged 45-59 years with active or convalescent COVID-19. Sequencing input: peripheral blood. The genes are TRBV2 and TRBJ1-1; no definite D call. CDR3 loop: CASSQSRGRGNTEAFF. The CDR3, as DNA: TGTGCCAGCAGTCAGAGCCGCGGCCGGGGGAACACTGAAGCTTTCTTT.